This T cell receptor (beta chain) was sequenced in a study of T cell changes during pregnancy in multiple sclerosis. Trimming at V came to 6 bases and at J to 4 bases, leaving 5 bases not matched to a gene. This CDR3 has 15 amino acids. The germline CDR1 and CDR2 sequences are SNHLY and FYNNEI. Here immunoSEQ multiplex PCR was the method, and the copy in TCRdb shows in-frame clones only, minus some. The table records about 39,000 clones, roughly 93% of them present only once. The V and J genes are TRBV2 and TRBJ2-3, with 12 bases lining up with TRBD2. Source: CD4+ T cells from peripheral blood mononuclear cells, taken after pregnancy. The clonotype comes from a female donor with multiple sclerosis, enrolled in a pregnancy study. CDR3 loop: CASRELAGGSDTQYF. CDR3 nucleotides: TGTGCCAGCAGAGAACTAGCGGGGGGATCAGATACGCAGTATTTT.